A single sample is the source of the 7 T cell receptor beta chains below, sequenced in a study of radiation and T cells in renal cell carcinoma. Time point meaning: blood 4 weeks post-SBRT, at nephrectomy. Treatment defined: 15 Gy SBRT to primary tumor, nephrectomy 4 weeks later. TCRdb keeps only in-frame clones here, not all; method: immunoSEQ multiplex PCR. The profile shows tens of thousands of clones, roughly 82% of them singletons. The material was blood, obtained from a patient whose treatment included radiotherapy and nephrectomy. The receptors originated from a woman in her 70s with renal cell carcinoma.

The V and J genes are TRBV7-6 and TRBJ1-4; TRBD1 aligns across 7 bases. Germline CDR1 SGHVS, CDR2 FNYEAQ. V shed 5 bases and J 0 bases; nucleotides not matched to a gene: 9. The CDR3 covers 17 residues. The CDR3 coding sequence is TGTGCCAGCAGCGGACCCGGGACAGTTGCAACTAATGAAAAACTGTTTTTT. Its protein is CASSGPGTVATNEKLFF.

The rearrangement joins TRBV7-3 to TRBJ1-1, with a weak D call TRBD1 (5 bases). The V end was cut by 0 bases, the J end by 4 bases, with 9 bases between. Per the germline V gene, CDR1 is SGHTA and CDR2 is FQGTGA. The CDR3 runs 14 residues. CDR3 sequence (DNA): TGTGCCAGCAGCTTAACGGGACCGGGCACTGAAGCTTTCTTT. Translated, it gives CASSLTGPGTEAFF.

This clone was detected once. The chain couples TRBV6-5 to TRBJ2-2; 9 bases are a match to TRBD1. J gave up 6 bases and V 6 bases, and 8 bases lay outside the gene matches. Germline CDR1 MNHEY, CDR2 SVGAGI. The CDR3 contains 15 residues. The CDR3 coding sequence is TGTGCCAGCAGGACGGGACAGGGCTTGCCCGGGGAGCTGTTTTTT. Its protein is CASRTGQGLPGELFF.

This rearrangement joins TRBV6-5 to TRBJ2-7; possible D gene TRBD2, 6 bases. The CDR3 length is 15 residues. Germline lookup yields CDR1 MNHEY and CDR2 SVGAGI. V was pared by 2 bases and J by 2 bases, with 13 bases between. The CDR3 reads CASSYGTPTAYEQYF. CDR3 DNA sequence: TGTGCCAGCAGTTACGGGACTCCCACCGCCTACGAGCAGTACTTC.

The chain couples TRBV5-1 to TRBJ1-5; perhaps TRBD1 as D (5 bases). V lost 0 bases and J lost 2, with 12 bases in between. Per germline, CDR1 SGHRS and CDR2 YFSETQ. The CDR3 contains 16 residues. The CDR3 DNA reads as TGCGCCAGCAGCTTGGGCGACTTGGGGGGCAATCAGCCCCAGCATTTT. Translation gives CASSLGDLGGNQPQHF.

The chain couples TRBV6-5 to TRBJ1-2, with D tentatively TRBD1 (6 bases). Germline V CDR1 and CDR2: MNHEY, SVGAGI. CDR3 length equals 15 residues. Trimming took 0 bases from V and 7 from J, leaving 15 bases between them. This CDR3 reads CASSYSGRGEFGYTF. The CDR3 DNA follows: TGTGCCAGCAGTTACTCGGGCAGGGGAGAGTTTGGCTACACCTTC.

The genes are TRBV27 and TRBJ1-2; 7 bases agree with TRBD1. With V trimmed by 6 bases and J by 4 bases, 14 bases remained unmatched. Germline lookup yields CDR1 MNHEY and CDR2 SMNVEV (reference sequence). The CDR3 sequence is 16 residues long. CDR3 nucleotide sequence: TGTGCCAGCAGCGAAAGACCCGGGACAGTAGTCTATGGCTACACCTTC. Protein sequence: CASSERPGTVVYGYTF.